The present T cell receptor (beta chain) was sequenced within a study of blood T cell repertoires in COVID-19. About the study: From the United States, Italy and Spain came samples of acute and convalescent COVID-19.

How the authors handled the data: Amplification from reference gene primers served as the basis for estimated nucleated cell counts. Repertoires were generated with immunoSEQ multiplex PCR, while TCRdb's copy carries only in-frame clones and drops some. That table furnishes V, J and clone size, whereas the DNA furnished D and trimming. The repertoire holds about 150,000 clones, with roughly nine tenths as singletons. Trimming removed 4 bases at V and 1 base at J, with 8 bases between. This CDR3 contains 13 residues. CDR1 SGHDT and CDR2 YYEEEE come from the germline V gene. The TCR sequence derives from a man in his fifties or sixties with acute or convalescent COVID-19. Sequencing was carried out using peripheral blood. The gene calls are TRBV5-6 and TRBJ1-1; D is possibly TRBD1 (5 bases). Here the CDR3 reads CASSTGANTEAFF. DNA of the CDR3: TGTGCCAGCAGCACAGGCGCGAACACTGAAGCTTTCTTT.